The 32 T cell receptor beta chains reported below all come from one sample, sequenced in a study of T cells in Graves' hyperthyroidism and ophthalmopathy. Amplified TCR beta CDR3 regions came from RNA transcripts. A set of HTBI primers served as the primers for a first-round RT-PCR of the TCR CDR3. TCRdb reanalysed the multiplex PCR reads using MiXCR and keeps one entry per CDR3 protein. The repertoire holds about half a million distinct CDR3 sequences, with 24% as singletons. The sequenced sample was blood. Receptors originate from a woman aged 25 to 39 with Graves' ophthalmopathy.

This clonotype was seen many times. The chain uses TRBV4-3 and TRBJ2-5; TRBD1 aligns across 7 bases. Trimming took 3 bases from V and 2 from J; bases not matched to a gene: 3. This CDR3 comprises 14 residues. Germline V lookup: CDR1 LGHNA, CDR2 YSLEER. The CDR3, as DNA: TGCGCCAGCAGCCAGTCGACAGGGCAAGAGACCCAGTACTTC. As protein: CASSQSTGQETQYF.

This clonotype showed up just a few times. The V call is TRBV15, the J call TRBJ1-6; 7 bases are shared with TRBD1. V was clipped by 1 base and J by 6 bases; unmatched bases: 9. CDR1 and CDR2 from the germline V gene are LNHNV and YYDKDF (reference sequence). The CDR3 has 17 residues. The CDR3 sequence: CATSRGSQGYGNSPLHF. The CDR3 DNA reads TGTGCCACCAGCAGAGGCTCACAGGGGTACGGTAATTCACCCCTCCACTTT.

J is TRBJ2-2 and V is TRBV3-1; 14 bases map to TRBD2. The CDR3 loop spans 18 amino acids. Per the germline V gene, CDR1 is LGHDT and CDR2 is YNNKEL (reference sequence). V dropped 5 bases and J dropped 3; count of bases not matched to a gene: 8. The CDR3 reads CASSSRLAGGPYTGELFF. The CDR3 nucleotides read TGTGCCAGCAGCTCCCGACTAGCGGGGGGGCCCTACACCGGGGAGCTGTTTTTT.

There are many counts of this clonotype. V usage is TRBV29-1 and J usage is TRBJ2-7; D perhaps matches TRBD1 (5 bases). Germline CDR1 reads SQVTM; CDR2 reads ANQGSEA. The CDR3 is 11 residues long. Trimming stripped 5 bases from V and 2 bases from J, with 7 bases between. CDR3 residues: CSVQTAYEQYF. CDR3 bases: TGCAGCGTTCAGACAGCCTACGAGCAGTACTTC.

The chain links TRBV6-5 to TRBJ1-3; tentative D call: TRBD1 (5 bases). Germline-derived CDR1 and CDR2 are MNHEY and SVGAGI. The CDR3 totals 15 residues. With 5 bases removed from V and 0 bases from J, the gap between germline ends came to 11 bases. The chain's CDR3 is CASSNTGFSGNTIYF. In nucleotides, the CDR3 is TGTGCCAGCAGTAACACAGGTTTCTCTGGAAACACCATATATTTT.

This clonotype was observed a few times. This chain links TRBV7-3 with TRBJ1-3, with D uncertain. The CDR3 loop spans 13 amino acids. V lost 2 bases to trimming and J lost 6 bases, with 8 bases between them. Germline values: CDR1 SGHTA, CDR2 FQGTGA. Written as DNA, the CDR3 is TGTGCCAGCAGCTTACCTGGACCAAACACCATATATTTT. Amino acid sequence: CASSLPGPNTIYF.

The rearrangement uses TRBV4-3 and TRBJ2-2, with 9 positions matching TRBD2. The V gene end was trimmed by 2 bases and the J gene end by 4 bases; junction bases not matched to a gene: 5. Germline V gene data show CDR1 as LGHNA and CDR2 as YSLEER. The CDR3 is 16 amino acids. The chain's CDR3 is CASSQMTSGFTGELFF. CDR3 in DNA: TGCGCCAGCAGCCAAATGACTAGCGGATTCACCGGGGAGCTGTTTTTT.

This clonotype was detected ten times or more. V usage is TRBV4-3 and J usage is TRBJ2-7; D remains ambiguous. CDR3 length: 14 amino acids. V was shortened by 0 bases and J by 2 bases, with 8 bases between the two germline ends. The V gene's germline CDR1 is LGHNA and CDR2 YSLEER. The CDR3 nucleotides read TGCGCCAGCAGCCAAGACCGATCTGCCTACGAGCAGTACTTC. Amino acid sequence: CASSQDRSAYEQYF.

This clonotype was seen repeatedly, ten times or more. J is TRBJ1-1 and V is TRBV5-1; 9 positions match TRBD1. This CDR3 comprises 14 residues. J lost 3 bases, V lost 4 bases, and 4 bases had no gene match. The germline V gene encodes CDR1 SGHRS and CDR2 YFSETQ. In DNA form, the CDR3 reads TGCGCCAGCAGCCAGGACAGGGGCGACACTGAAGCTTTCTTT. Its translation: CASSQDRGDTEAFF.

This clonotype was found many times. The gene calls are TRBV28 and TRBJ1-1; 8 bases agree with TRBD1. Germline V lookup: CDR1 MDHEN, CDR2 SYDVKM. The CDR3 is 15 amino acids. V shed 2 bases and J 4 bases; nucleotides not matched to a gene: 6. In nucleotides, the CDR3 is TGTGCCAGCAGTTTAGGACAGGGTCTTAGCACTGAAGCTTTCTTT. It yields the protein CASSLGQGLSTEAFF.

The chain uses TRBV24-1 and TRBJ2-7; D is unresolved. Germline loops: CDR1 KGHDR, CDR2 SFDVKD. The CDR3 has 17 amino acids. Trimming took off 0 bases at V and 4 bases at J, with 18 bases between the two ends. CDR3: CATSDLPAAPTIYEQYF. In DNA, the CDR3 is TGTGCCACCAGTGATTTGCCGGCAGCCCCTACTATTTACGAGCAGTACTTC.

This CDR3 reads CASSLVTSGVSGELFF. For the CDR3, the DNA is TGTGCCAGCAGCTTAGTGACTAGCGGGGTTTCCGGGGAGCTGTTTTTT. The J gene is TRBJ2-2, the V gene TRBV7-8; TRBD2 matches 11 bases. The CDR3 consists of 16 residues. Germline V gene lookup returns CDR1 SGHVS and CDR2 FQNEAQ. V lost 1 base, J lost 6 bases, and 4 bases stayed unmatched.

This clonotype was counted a few times. The chain carries TRBV12-3 or TRBV12-4 and TRBJ1-2, with TRBD1 matching over 9 bases. Germline trimming cut 1 base from V and 3 bases from J; bases unmatched to any gene: 15. The CDR3 totals 19 residues. The CDR3 loop reads CASSLVYYRDREVDYGYTF. CDR3 nucleotides: TGTGCCAGCAGTTTAGTATACTACCGGGACAGGGAAGTTGACTATGGCTACACCTTC.

Of note for this clonotype: The junction differs from germline at one of its ends, possibly a read error. The V and J genes are TRBV5-5 and TRBJ2-2; D could derive from TRBD1 or TRBD2 (7 bases each). This CDR3 is 14 amino acids long. CDR1 and CDR2 (germline): SGHKS, YYEKEE (reference sequence). The CDR3 spells CVSSGTVNTGELFF. In DNA, the CDR3 is TGTGTCAGCAGCGGGACAGTTAACACCGGGGAGCTGTTTTTT.

This clonotype was observed many times. The chain carries TRBV11-2 and TRBJ2-5; weak D call: TRBD2 (6 bases). V was trimmed by 2 bases and J by 5 bases, leaving 15 bases between them. The CDR3 extends over 15 amino acids. The V gene's germline CDR1 is SGHAT and CDR2 FQNNGV. CDR3 sequence: CASSLTPTTRETQYF. The CDR3 bases are TGTGCCAGCAGCTTAACCCCCACGACTAGGGAGACCCAGTACTTC.

This clonotype has a count of ten or more. This chain links TRBV6-8 with TRBJ2-7; D is perhaps TRBD2 (7 bases). This CDR3 is 18 amino acids long. The ends were cut back, 4 bases at V and 5 bases at J, with 27 bases in the middle. Germline V gene lookup returns CDR1 MNHGY and CDR2 SAAAGT. CDR3 nucleotide sequence: TGTGCCAGCAGTTTCTCCTCGGACTCGGGGGGCCCTCCCGACGAGCAGTACTTC. Encoded protein: CASSFSSDSGGPPDEQYF.

The V and J genes are TRBV6-1 and TRBJ1-2; D is perhaps TRBD1 (6 bases). The CDR3 is 14 residues long. V lost 6 bases to trimming and J lost 6 bases, with 17 bases between them. Per germline, CDR1 MNHNS and CDR2 SASEGT. CDR3 residues: CASRNTGGRDGYTF. The CDR3 bases are TGTGCCAGCAGAAACACGGGGGGCAGGGATGGCTACACCTTC.

This clonotype was observed many times. V and J are TRBV7-8 and TRBJ1-5, with 7 bases matching TRBD1. The CDR3 extends over 17 amino acids. V gave up 5 bases and J gave up 3 bases; unmatched junction bases: 13. Looked up from germline, CDR1 is SGHVS and CDR2 is FQNEAQ. The CDR3 DNA follows: TGTGCCAGCAGCCGAACCCAAGACGACAGGGACAATCAGCCCCAGCATTTT. Amino acids: CASSRTQDDRDNQPQHF.

Ten or more counts support this clonotype. A read error may produce the germline difference seen at one junction end. CDR3 nucleotides: TGTGCCAGCAGTCCAGCGGACAGGGCGACCCTTTATTTC. Translation gives CASSPADRATLYF. This chain joins TRBV7-2 and TRBJ1-2; TRBD1 matches at 8 bases. The CDR3 covers 13 residues. In germline, CDR1 is SGHTA, CDR2 FQGNSA.

This clonotype was recorded a few times. The DNA for the CDR3 is TGCGCCAGCAGCCAAGATGCGGAGGGCTACACCTTC. Protein product: CASSQDAEGYTF. The chain employs TRBV4-3 and TRBJ1-2; D is unclear. Germline V lookup: CDR1 LGHNA, CDR2 YSLEER. CDR3 length: 12 residues. V dropped 0 bases and J dropped 8 bases, with 7 bases sitting between them.

This clonotype was detected many times. This chain connects TRBV7-2 to TRBJ1-2; D unresolved. The CDR3 is 12 amino acids. The germline gives CDR1 SGHTA, CDR2 FQGNSA. Trimming shortened V by 1 base and J by 9 bases, and 9 bases separated the two germline ends. The CDR3 here is CASSLGAGSYTF. The CDR3 DNA reads TGTGCCAGCAGCTTAGGGGCCGGGAGCTACACCTTC.

This clonotype came up many times. This rearrangement joins TRBV6-5 to TRBJ1-2; TRBD1 might be the D (5 bases). The V end lost 1 base, the J end lost 1 base, and 10 bases lay between the germline ends. Germline V CDR1 and CDR2: MNHEY, SVGAGI. The CDR3 is 15 amino acids. The CDR3 DNA sequence: TGTGCCAGCAGTTACTTCGGGACGGATAACTATGGCTACACCTTC. Translating it yields CASSYFGTDNYGYTF.

The rearrangement joins TRBV12-3 or TRBV12-4 to TRBJ1-2; TRBD1 might be the D (5 bases). The ends were cut back, 5 bases at V and 4 bases at J, with 17 bases in the middle. This CDR3 contains 15 residues. Here the CDR3 reads CASSPWDASIYGYTF. CDR3 sequence (DNA): TGTGCCAGCAGTCCCTGGGACGCCTCCATCTATGGCTACACCTTC.

V gene TRBV6-1 combines with J gene TRBJ2-2, with D unclear. The CDR3 is 14 amino acids. Germline V gene sequence: CDR1 MNHNS, CDR2 SASEGT. Trimming cost V 6 bases and J 7 bases, with 15 bases left between them. The CDR3 DNA is TGTGCCAGCAGACCACCAGTCCGAGGCGGGGAGCTGTTTTTT. Protein product: CASRPPVRGGELFF.

In its sample, this clonotype was seen a few times. The chain couples TRBV7-8 to TRBJ1-3; D is undetermined. The CDR3 totals 18 residues. Germline V CDR1 and CDR2: SGHVS, FQNEAQ. Trimming stripped 0 bases from V and 0 bases from J, with 15 bases between. The CDR3, as DNA: TGTGCCAGCAGCTTAGCGACCGGTGGCAGTATCTCTGGAAACACCATATATTTT. It codes for CASSLATGGSISGNTIYF.

This clonotype has ten or more counts. The rearrangement links TRBV12-3 or TRBV12-4 to TRBJ2-5; tentative D call: TRBD1 (7 bases). The V end lost 5 bases, the J end lost 2 bases, and 18 bases lay between the germline ends. The CDR3 extends over 16 amino acids. CDR3 coding DNA: TGTGCCAGCAGTGGACAGGACCCGGGACTTCAAGAGACCCAGTACTTC. Translation gives CASSGQDPGLQETQYF.

The chain has TRBV27 and TRBJ1-2; D is ambiguous. V lost 5 bases and J lost 0, with 10 bases in between. Germline V gene lookup returns CDR1 MNHEY and CDR2 SMNVEV (reference sequence). This CDR3 contains 14 residues. Here the CDR3 reads CASSQRSANYGYTF. The CDR3 DNA reads TGTGCCAGCAGTCAGCGGTCAGCTAACTATGGCTACACCTTC.

This clonotype was counted a few times. V is TRBV6-5 and J is TRBJ1-2; D may be TRBD1 (6 bases). Germline assignment: CDR1 MNHEY and CDR2 SVGAGI. Trimming left V 6 bases short and J 6 bases short, with 14 bases between. CDR3 length equals 13 residues. CDR3 amino acids: CASRYRDTDGYTF. The CDR3 region has the DNA TGTGCCAGCAGATACAGGGATACCGATGGCTACACCTTC.

This CDR3 reads CSVTDQETQYF. The CDR3, as DNA: TGCAGCGTGACCGACCAAGAGACCCAGTACTTC. The genes are TRBV29-1 and TRBJ2-5; D remains ambiguous. Germline CDR1 SQVTM, CDR2 ANQGSEA. V lost 6 bases to trimming and J lost 0 bases, with 5 bases between them. This CDR3 is 11 amino acids long.

This clonotype was observed a handful of times. V is TRBV28 and J is TRBJ2-7, with D perhaps TRBD2 (5 bases). Trimming took 7 bases from V and 1 from J, leaving 8 bases between them. Per the germline V gene, CDR1 is MDHEN and CDR2 is SYDVKM. This CDR3 contains 12 residues. In nucleotides, the CDR3 is TGTGCCAGCATTGGGAGTTCCTACGAGCAGTACTTC. As protein: CASIGSSYEQYF.

This clonotype was picked up many times. The chain links TRBV24-1 to TRBJ1-2, with a weak D call TRBD1 (5 bases). V was cut by 5 bases and J by 4 bases, with 10 bases left in between. The CDR3 has 13 residues. The V gene's germline CDR1 is KGHDR and CDR2 SFDVKD. The CDR3 spells CATSAKGTYGYTF. The DNA for the CDR3 is TGTGCCACCAGTGCGAAGGGGACCTATGGCTACACCTTC.

This clonotype has a count of ten or more. V and J are TRBV30 and TRBJ2-7; D perhaps matches TRBD1 (6 bases). The CDR3 has 14 residues. Trimming left V 4 bases short and J 2 bases short, with 15 bases between. CDR1 GTSNPN and CDR2 SVGIG come from the germline V gene (reference sequence). The CDR3 is CAWIDRRLPYEQYF. The CDR3 nucleotides are TGTGCCTGGATCGACAGGCGCCTCCCCTACGAGCAGTACTTC. Supplemented by reference TRBV30 and TRBJ2-7, the full variable domain reads SQTIHQWPATLVQPVGSPLSLECTVEGTSNPNLYWYRQAAGRGLQLLFYSVGIGQISSEVPQNLSASRPQDRQFILSSKKLLLSDSGFYLCAWIDRRLPYEQYFGPGTRLTVT.